This is a list of T cell receptor beta chains from one sample in a study of monozygotic twins with inflammatory bowel disease. Reprocessing the 5' RACE reads, TCRdb reports a single entry for every CDR3 protein and omits DNA. The sample includes approximately 420,000 distinct CDR3 sequences. The specimen sequenced was blood. The receptor source for this set is a human donor with ulcerative colitis or Crohn's disease, or a healthy co-twin of an affected twin (not recorded which). Both conserved end residues are part of each CDR3.

CDR3 length	V gene	J gene	CDR3 protein
14	TRBV5-1	TRBJ2-7	CASSPSSGSYEQYF
13	TRBV20-1	TRBJ2-1	CSARDPDHNEQFF
17	TRBV7-2	TRBJ1-5	CASSSRGTGSGNQPQHF
15	TRBV21-1	TRBJ2-7	CASSKDPGPTYEQYF
16	TRBV20-1	TRBJ2-3	CSARLGLAGGGDTQYF
15	TRBV4-1	TRBJ2-7	CASSQEGGAPYEQYF
14	TRBV19	TRBJ2-7	CASSIGEGSYEQYF
14	TRBV30	TRBJ2-2	CAWSVVGSTGELFF
12	TRBV20-1	TRBJ1-1	CSASKGNAEAFF
14	TRBV19	TRBJ1-2	CASRVSDRDYGYTF
15	TRBV27	TRBJ1-6	CASRVGQVNNSPLHF
15	TRBV20-1	TRBJ1-4	CSASPPTGLNEKLFF
16	TRBV3-1	TRBJ2-7	CASSQEAPGSSYEQYF
14	TRBV20-1	TRBJ1-6	CSLVPAAQGASLHF
16	TRBV30	TRBJ2-5	CAWSDPVAGALQTQYF
14	TRBV27	TRBJ2-2	CASSRSTGAGELFF
15	TRBV15	TRBJ1-6	CATSVLQGADSPLHF
14	TRBV20-1	TRBJ2-1	CSARRLATNNEQFF
23	TRBV20-1	TRBJ2-1	CSARDLTEGLAGPPTRSYNEQFF
13	TRBV7-9	TRBJ1-5	CASSSQGDQPQHF
12	TRBV20-1	TRBJ2-7	CSARWAAYEQYF
15	TRBV5-4	TRBJ2-1	CASSPPGQNYNEQFF
14	TRBV9	TRBJ2-5	CASSDGTSYLTQYF
16	TRBV10-3	TRBJ2-1	CAISEWEGQGAREQFF
13	TRBV5-1	TRBJ1-2	CASLGLEGGCYTF
15	TRBV10-3	TRBJ2-5	CAARTGTAIQETQYF
17	TRBV11-2	TRBJ2-3	CASSFLSNPAPTDTQYF
15	TRBV5-1	TRBJ2-6	CASSLSGTGANVLTF
17	TRBV5-4	TRBJ2-2	CASSIGLAGPNTGELFF
15	TRBV27	TRBJ2-7	CASSFSGSGSYEQYF
14	TRBV6-6	TRBJ2-1	CASIRRDTDDEQFF
15	TRBV6-5	TRBJ2-7	CASSYSPTGLWEQYF
13	TRBV20-1	TRBJ2-7	CSVYSGLSYEQYF
13	TRBV3-1	TRBJ2-5	CASSQRLAETQYF
12	TRBV27	TRBJ1-2	CASRVLTGGYTF
17	TRBV27	TRBJ2-1	CASRRGRNTYSYNEQFF
14	TRBV9	TRBJ2-1	CASTPASAFNEQFF
17	TRBV6-5	TRBJ2-2	CASSYSKSRGAAGELFF
13	TRBV29-1	TRBJ1-1	CSGRGLSNTEAFF
14	TRBV25-1	TRBJ2-7	CASSRNGALYEQYF
17	TRBV7-9	TRBJ2-3	CASSLALVMGDTDTQYF
15	TRBV7-3	TRBJ2-5	CASSPGDRAQETQYF